A selection of T cell receptor beta chains follows, all from one sample in a study of cytomegalovirus exposure and HLA in healthy donors. Repertoires were generated with immunoSEQ multiplex PCR, while TCRdb's copy carries only in-frame clones and drops some. In the table there are around 300,000 clones, 84% of which are singletons. The specimen was PBMCs. These receptors all come from a woman aged 40 to 50 in good health and CMV-seropositive. Both conserved end residues are part of each CDR3. Fields, in order: D gene, clone size, V gene, J gene, CDR3 DNA, CDR3 protein. A D gene is named only where the DNA matches it firmly. Not every row has a clone size; where given, it reads once, few, many or a size class.

TRBD2	NA	TRBV27	TRBJ2-7	TGTGCCAGCAGTCTTACCTCCGGGACTAGCACCTACGAGCAGTACTTC	CASSLTSGTSTYEQYF
TRBD1	NA	TRBV30	TRBJ2-7	TGTGCCTGGGGTACAGGGGTGGGGTCCAACGAGCAGTACTTC	CAWGTGVGSNEQYF
NA	NA	TRBV27	TRBJ1-5	TGTGCCAGCAGTTCAACGGGGGGTCTAAATCAGCCCCAGCATTTT	CASSSTGGLNQPQHF
NA	few	TRBV18	TRBJ2-2	TGTGCCAGCTCACCACGGACAGAAACCGGGGAGCTGTTTTTT	CASSPRTETGELFF
NA	NA	TRBV5-5	TRBJ2-1	TGTGCCAGCAGCCCTATTACAGAATACAATGAGCAGTTCTTC	CASSPITEYNEQFF
TRBD1	few	TRBV7-2	TRBJ2-7	TGTGCCAGCAGCTTAGTTTGGACAGGGGTCGGGGAGCAGTACTTC	CASSLVWTGVGEQYF
NA	NA	TRBV18	TRBJ2-3	TGTGCCAGCTCACCCCGGTCGGGAGATACGCAGTATTTT	CASSPRSGDTQYF
NA	NA	TRBV5-1	TRBJ1-4	TGCGCCAGCAGCTTGTTCGACAGTCGTAATGAAAAACTGTTTTTT	CASSLFDSRNEKLFF
NA	NA	TRBV14	TRBJ2-3	TGTGCCAGCAGCCAAGATCCCAGGGGTACGCAGTATTTT	CASSQDPRGTQYF
TRBD1	NA	TRBV6-1	TRBJ1-3	TGTGCCAGCAGTGAAACACTTCAGGGGGCCACTGGAAACACCATATATTTT	CASSETLQGATGNTIYF
NA	NA	TRBV15	TRBJ1-4	TGTGCCACCAGCACCTGGAGGGAGGCTAATGAAAAACTGTTTTTT	CATSTWREANEKLFF
TRBD1	NA	TRBV28	TRBJ2-3	TGTGCCAGCAGTTCGCACAGGGGGCGCGGTGTTGGAGATACGCAGTATTTT	CASSSHRGRGVGDTQYF
TRBD2	NA	TRBV2	TRBJ2-4	TGTGCCAGCACATGGGGGACTAGCGGGGAGGCTCAGTACTTC	CASTWGTSGEAQYF
TRBD1	NA	TRBV19	TRBJ2-7	TGTGCCAGTAGCAGACAAGGGACAGGGGGATTCTACGAGCAGTACTTC	CASSRQGTGGFYEQYF
TRBD1	NA	TRBV6-5	TRBJ2-5	TGTGCCAGCAGTTACGCAGGACAGGGAGAAGAAGAGACCCAGTACTTC	CASSYAGQGEEETQYF
NA	NA	TRBV30	TRBJ2-5	TGTGCCTGGAGTTATCGGGAGACCCAGTACTTC	CAWSYRETQYF
NA	NA	TRBV7-2	TRBJ1-5	TGTGCCAGCAGTTTAAGCGGGGGAGGTAATCAGCCCCAGCATTTT	CASSLSGGGNQPQHF
TRBD1	NA	TRBV11-2	TRBJ2-7	TGTGCCAGCAGCTTAGGGCCAGGGGGTCGCAACGAGCAGTACTTC	CASSLGPGGRNEQYF
NA	NA	TRBV30	TRBJ1-2	TGTGCCTCCCGACACTTTAACTATGGCTACACCTTC	CASRHFNYGYTF
TRBD1	NA	TRBV27	TRBJ2-7	TGTGCCAGCAGTTTGTTCGGACAGGGGAGGAATAACTACGAGCAGTACTTC	CASSLFGQGRNNYEQYF
NA	NA	TRBV6-5	TRBJ2-1	TGTGCCAGCAGTTACCTCAATGAGCAGTTCTTC	CASSYLNEQFF
NA	NA	TRBV5-4	TRBJ1-5	TGTGCCAGCAGCTTGGGGGGGACTATCAATCAGCCCCAGCATTTT	CASSLGGTINQPQHF
NA	NA	TRBV4-2	TRBJ2-7	TGTGCCAGCAGCCAAGGGCCTAGCCCAGGTACCTACGAGCAGTACTTC	CASSQGPSPGTYEQYF
TRBD2	NA	TRBV19	TRBJ2-4	TGTGCCAGTAGTACTAGCGGGATGAACATTCAGTACTTC	CASSTSGMNIQYF
NA	NA	TRBV4-1	TRBJ2-3	TGCGCCAGCAGCCAAGGGCGGGATACGCAGTATTTT	CASSQGRDTQYF